This TCR beta chain is from a study of cytomegalovirus exposure and HLA in healthy donors. CDR3 length: 15 residues. CDR1 SGHTA and CDR2 FQGNSA come from the germline V gene. Trimming pared 5 bases from V and 3 bases from J, leaving 16 bases between. The primer mix had 60 Vbeta and 13 Jbeta primers. Libraries were prepared by immunoSEQ multiplex PCR; TCRdb keeps only in-frame clonotypes and omits some of them. The sample holds around 180,000 clones; around 82% are singletons and the top ten take around 2.4%. This receptor was identified in a man aged 55-75 years in good health and CMV-seronegative. The chain carries TRBV7-2 and TRBJ1-2, with D perhaps TRBD1 (6 bases). Sequenced input: PBMCs. The CDR3 reads CASSIGQRGDYGYTF. CDR3 bases: TGTGCCAGCAGCATCGGACAGCGGGGGGACTATGGCTACACCTTC.